This is a list of T cell receptor beta chains from one sample in a study of T cell responses to AZD1222 COVID-19 vaccine. The repertoire was sequenced with immunoSEQ multiplex PCR; TCRdb's copy has only in-frame clones and lacks some. The data contain around 100,000 clones, around 90% of them singletons. Material: peripheral blood, obtained on day 0 of AZD1222 vaccination. Every receptor here comes from an adult in good health. CDR3s include the opening cysteine and the closing phenylalanine or tryptophan.

v_call: TRBV4-2; j_call: TRBJ2-7; cdr3_aa: CASSQEGLAASKQYF
v_call: TRBV28; j_call: TRBJ1-1; cdr3_aa: CASRSGQFTEAFF
v_call: TRBV6-5; j_call: TRBJ1-1; cdr3_aa: CASSRNTEAFF
v_call: TRBV5-5; j_call: TRBJ1-3; cdr3_aa: CASSLTSGPYSGNTIYF
v_call: TRBV3-1/TRBV3-2; j_call: TRBJ1-3; cdr3_aa: CASSPGGLGNTIYF
v_call: TRBV12-5; j_call: TRBJ2-3; cdr3_aa: CASGLVGISPDTDTQYF
v_call: TRBV5-4; j_call: TRBJ1-6; cdr3_aa: CASSLDWGQGNSPLHF
v_call: TRBV7-8; j_call: TRBJ1-5; cdr3_aa: CASSLAKNQPQHF
v_call: TRBV28; j_call: TRBJ2-3; cdr3_aa: CASTGRGQGRDTQYF
v_call: TRBV7-2; j_call: TRBJ1-2; cdr3_aa: CASSLGVNYGYTF
v_call: TRBV13; j_call: TRBJ1-2; cdr3_aa: CASSYGGRVNYGYTF
v_call: TRBV30; j_call: TRBJ1-3; cdr3_aa: CAWSTWGHSGNTIYF
v_call: TRBV5-8; j_call: TRBJ1-6; cdr3_aa: CASTLNQGSPLHF
v_call: TRBV5-5; j_call: TRBJ2-6; cdr3_aa: CASSLGFGSGANVLTF
v_call: TRBV7-9; j_call: TRBJ1-5; cdr3_aa: CASSETGGDNQPQHF
v_call: TRBV6-5; j_call: TRBJ2-7; cdr3_aa: CASSYGVKQYF
v_call: TRBV6-2/TRBV6-3; j_call: TRBJ2-5; cdr3_aa: CASSSTRMGETQYF
v_call: TRBV28; j_call: TRBJ2-7; cdr3_aa: CASSLTGHPFEQYF
v_call: TRBV18; j_call: TRBJ2-4; cdr3_aa: CASSPGTAENIQYF
v_call: TRBV7-9; j_call: TRBJ2-2; cdr3_aa: CASSLQFPGELFF
v_call: TRBV4-1; j_call: TRBJ2-7; cdr3_aa: CASSQGDRGYGQYF
v_call: TRBV7-8; j_call: TRBJ2-1; cdr3_aa: CASSIWTLWGNEQFF
v_call: TRBV4-1; j_call: TRBJ1-1; cdr3_aa: CASSQPGLVYTEAFF
v_call: TRBV4-3; j_call: TRBJ2-7; cdr3_aa: CASSPNIGTRYEQYF